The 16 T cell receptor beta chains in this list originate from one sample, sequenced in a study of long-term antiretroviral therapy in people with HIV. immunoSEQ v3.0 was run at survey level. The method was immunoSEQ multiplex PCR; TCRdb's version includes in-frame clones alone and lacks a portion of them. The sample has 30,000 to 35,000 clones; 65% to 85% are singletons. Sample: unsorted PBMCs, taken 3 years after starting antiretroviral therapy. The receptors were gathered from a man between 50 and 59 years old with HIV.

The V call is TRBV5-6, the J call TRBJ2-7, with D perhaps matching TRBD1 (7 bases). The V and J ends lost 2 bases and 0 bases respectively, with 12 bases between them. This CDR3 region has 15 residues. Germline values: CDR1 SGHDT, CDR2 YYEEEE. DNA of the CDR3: TGTGCCAGCAGCTTAGGAGGGGGCCTCTCCTACGAGCAGTACTTC. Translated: CASSLGGGLSYEQYF.

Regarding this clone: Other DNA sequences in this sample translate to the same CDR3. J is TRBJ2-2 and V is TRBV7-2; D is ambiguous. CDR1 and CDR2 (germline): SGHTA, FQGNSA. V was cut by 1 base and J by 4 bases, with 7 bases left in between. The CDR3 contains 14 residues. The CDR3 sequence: CASSLGGSTGELFF. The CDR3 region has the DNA TGTGCCAGCAGCTTAGGGGGATCCACCGGGGAGCTGTTTTTT.

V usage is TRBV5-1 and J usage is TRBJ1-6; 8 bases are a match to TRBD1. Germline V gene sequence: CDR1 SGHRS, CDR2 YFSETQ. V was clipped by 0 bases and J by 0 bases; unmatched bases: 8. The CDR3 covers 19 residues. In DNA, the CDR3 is TGCGCCAGCAGCTTGGGTCGTGGACAGGGTAGCTCCTATAATTCACCCCTCCACTTT. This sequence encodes CASSLGRGQGSSYNSPLHF.

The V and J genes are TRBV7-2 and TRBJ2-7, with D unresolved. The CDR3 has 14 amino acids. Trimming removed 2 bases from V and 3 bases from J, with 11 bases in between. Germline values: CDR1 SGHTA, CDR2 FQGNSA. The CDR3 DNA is TGTGCCAGCAGCTTAAGTGGCCCTTTCTACGAGCAGTACTTC. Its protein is CASSLSGPFYEQYF. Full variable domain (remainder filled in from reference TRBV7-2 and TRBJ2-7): GAGVSQSPSNKVTEKGKDVELRCDPISGHTALYWYRQSLGQGLEFLIYFQGNSAPDKSGLPSDRFSAERTGGSVSTLTIQRTQQEDSAVYLCASSLSGPFYEQYFGPGTRLTVT.

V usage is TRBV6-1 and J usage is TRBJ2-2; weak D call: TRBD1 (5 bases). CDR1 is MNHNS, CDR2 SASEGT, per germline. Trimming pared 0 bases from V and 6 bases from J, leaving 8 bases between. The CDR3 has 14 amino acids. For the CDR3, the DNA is TGTGCCAGCAGTGAAGCTCCAGGGTCCGGGGAGCTGTTTTTT. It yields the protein CASSEAPGSGELFF.

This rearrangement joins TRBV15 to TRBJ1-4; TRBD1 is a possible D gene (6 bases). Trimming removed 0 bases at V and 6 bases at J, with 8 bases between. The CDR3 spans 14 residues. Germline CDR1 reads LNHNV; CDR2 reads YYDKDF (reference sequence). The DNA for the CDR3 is TGTGCCACCAGCAGAGACGGGGGCCATGAAAAACTGTTTTTT. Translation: CATSRDGGHEKLFF.

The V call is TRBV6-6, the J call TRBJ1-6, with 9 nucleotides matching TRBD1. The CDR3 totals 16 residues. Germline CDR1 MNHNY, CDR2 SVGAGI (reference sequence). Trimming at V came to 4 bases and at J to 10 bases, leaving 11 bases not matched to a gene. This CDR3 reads CASSLQGASNGSPLHF. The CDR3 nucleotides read TGTGCCAGCAGTTTACAGGGGGCGTCTAATGGGTCACCCCTCCACTTT.

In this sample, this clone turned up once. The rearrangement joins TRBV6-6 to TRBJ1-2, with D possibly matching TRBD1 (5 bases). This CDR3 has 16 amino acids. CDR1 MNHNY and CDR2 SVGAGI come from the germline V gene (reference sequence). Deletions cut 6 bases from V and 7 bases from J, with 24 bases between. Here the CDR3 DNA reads TGTGCCAGCAGCCACCGCTTGGATTTGGGGCTGGCTGGCTACACCTTC. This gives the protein CASSHRLDLGLAGYTF.

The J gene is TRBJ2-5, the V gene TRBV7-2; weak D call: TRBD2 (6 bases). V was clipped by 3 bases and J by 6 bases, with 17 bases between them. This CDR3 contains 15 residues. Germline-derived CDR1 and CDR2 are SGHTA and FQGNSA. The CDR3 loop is CASSFVEAGGKTQYF. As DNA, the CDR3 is TGTGCCAGCAGCTTCGTTGAAGCGGGCGGAAAGACCCAGTACTTC.

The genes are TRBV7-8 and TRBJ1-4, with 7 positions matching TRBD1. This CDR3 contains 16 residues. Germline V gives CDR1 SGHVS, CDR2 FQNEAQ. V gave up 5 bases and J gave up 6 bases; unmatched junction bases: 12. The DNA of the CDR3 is TGTGCCAGCAGCCCGGGACAGAGGGGGGCCCATGAAAAACTGTTTTTT. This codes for CASSPGQRGAHEKLFF.

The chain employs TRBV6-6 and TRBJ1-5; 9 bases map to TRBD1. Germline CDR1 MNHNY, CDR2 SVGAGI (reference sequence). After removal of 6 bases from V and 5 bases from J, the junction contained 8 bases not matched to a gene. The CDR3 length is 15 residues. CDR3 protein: CASSRQGQGDQPQHF. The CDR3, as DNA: TGTGCCAGCAGCCGACAGGGACAGGGCGATCAGCCCCAGCATTTT.

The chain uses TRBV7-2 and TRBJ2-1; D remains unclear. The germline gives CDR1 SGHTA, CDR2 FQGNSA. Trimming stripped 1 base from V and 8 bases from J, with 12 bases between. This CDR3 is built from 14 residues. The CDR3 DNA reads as TGTGCCAGCAGCTTAGGGCCCCGAGGAGATGAGCAGTTCTTC. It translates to CASSLGPRGDEQFF.

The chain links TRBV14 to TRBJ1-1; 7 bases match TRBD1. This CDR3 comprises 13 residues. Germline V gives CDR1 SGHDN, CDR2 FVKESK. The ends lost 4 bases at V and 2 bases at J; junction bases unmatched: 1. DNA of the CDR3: TGTGCCAGCAGCCGGGACAGAAACACTGAAGCTTTCTTT. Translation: CASSRDRNTEAFF. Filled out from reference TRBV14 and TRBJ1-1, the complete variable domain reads EAGVTQFPSHSVIEKGQTVTLRCDPISGHDNLYWYRRVMGKEIKFLLHFVKESKQDESGMPNNRFLAERTGGTYSTLKVQPAELEDSGVYFCASSRDRNTEAFFGQGTRLTVV.

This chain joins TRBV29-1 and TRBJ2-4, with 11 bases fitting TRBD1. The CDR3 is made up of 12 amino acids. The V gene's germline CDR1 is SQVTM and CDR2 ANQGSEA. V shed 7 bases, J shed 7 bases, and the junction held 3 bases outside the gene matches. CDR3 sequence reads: CSAGTGGNIQYF. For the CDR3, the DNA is TGCAGCGCCGGGACAGGGGGGAACATTCAGTACTTC.

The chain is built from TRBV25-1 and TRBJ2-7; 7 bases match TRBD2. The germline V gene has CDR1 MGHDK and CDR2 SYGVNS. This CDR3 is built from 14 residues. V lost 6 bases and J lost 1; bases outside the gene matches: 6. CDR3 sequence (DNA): TGTGCCAGCAGGTCCTGGGGGGGTTCCTACGAGCAGTACTTC. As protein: CASRSWGGSYEQYF.

The CDR3 nucleotides read TGCGCCAGCAGCCCCAGACAGGGGGCTTTCTCTGGGGCCAACGTCCTGACTTTC. It yields the protein CASSPRQGAFSGANVLTF. This rearrangement joins TRBV5-1 to TRBJ2-6; 10 nucleotides match TRBD1. This CDR3 is built from 18 residues. The germline V gene has CDR1 SGHRS and CDR2 YFSETQ. V gave up 4 bases and J gave up 0 bases; unmatched junction bases: 7. The whole variable domain, remainder taken from reference TRBV5-1 and TRBJ2-6, is KAGVTQTPRYLIKTRGQQVTLSCSPISGHRSVSWYQQTPGQGLQFLFEYFSETQRNKGNFPGRFSGRQFSNSRSEMNVSTLELGDSALYLCASSPRQGAFSGANVLTFGAGSRLTVL.